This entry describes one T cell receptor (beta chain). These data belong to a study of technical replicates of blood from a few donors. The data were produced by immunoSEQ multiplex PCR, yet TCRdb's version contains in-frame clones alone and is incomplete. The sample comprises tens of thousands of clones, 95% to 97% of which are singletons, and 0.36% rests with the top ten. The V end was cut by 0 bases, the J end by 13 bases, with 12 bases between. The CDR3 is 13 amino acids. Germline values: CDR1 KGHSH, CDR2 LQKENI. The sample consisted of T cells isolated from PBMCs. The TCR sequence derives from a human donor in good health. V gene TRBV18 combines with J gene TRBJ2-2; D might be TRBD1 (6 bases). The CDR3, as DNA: TGTGCCAGCTCACCACCCTCCGGGACACGGCTGTTTTTT. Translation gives CASSPPSGTRLFF.